The T cell receptor (beta chain) described here comes from a study of cytomegalovirus exposure and HLA in healthy donors. Regarding the study as a whole: Rare TCR sequences dominated, though some public TCRs recurred in many donors.

13 Jbeta primers and 60 Vbeta primers were used for the PCR. The data were produced by immunoSEQ multiplex PCR, yet TCRdb's version contains in-frame clones alone and is incomplete. The sample carries fewer than 200,000 clones, more than 75% recorded once. In regard to this clone: Its cognate antigen is unknown.

Each donor was healthy, and each was a bone marrow donor. The sequenced sample consisted of PBMCs. The receptor was derived from a woman aged 30 to 39 in good health and CMV-seropositive.

The CDR3 DNA reads as TGTGCCAGCAGAATCGGGGATCCTAACTATGGCTACACCTTC. It encodes CASRIGDPNYGYTF. The chain links TRBV7-9 to TRBJ1-2; no reliable D call. Germline V gene data show CDR1 as SEHNR and CDR2 as FQNEAQ (reference sequence). The length of the CDR3 is 14 residues. V gave up 6 bases and J gave up 0 bases, with 11 bases separating them. Based on the CDR3 plus reference TRBV7-9 and TRBJ1-2, the full variable domain is DTGVSQNPRHKITKRGQNVTFRCDPISEHNRLYWYRQTLGQGPEFLTYFQNEAQLEKSRLLSDRFSAERPKGSFSTLEIQRTEQGDSAMYLCASRIGDPNYGYTFGSGTRLTVV.